The entry below gives a single T cell receptor (beta chain) sequence along with its context. The antigen this receptor binds is unknown. Base qualities are not at hand, and no much larger clone is one base apart. These data belong to a study of T cell changes during pregnancy in multiple sclerosis (dated by TCRdb to the late 2010s). For context, the study as a whole: In women with multiple sclerosis, the researchers looked at how the T cell repertoire shifted as pregnancy progressed.

Receptor libraries were prepared by the immunoSEQ multiplex PCR assay. What TCRdb holds here is the immuneACCESS table cut down to in-frame rearrangements. Part of the clones is not present; checked against another copy, under half of the missing clones reflect an unresolved V gene, and the others are unexplained. Within this sample are just under 65,000 clones, with roughly 89% of them counted one time only. The ten largest clones capture 2.2% of the sample. Per the germline V gene, MGHDK is the CDR1 and SYGVNS is the CDR2. The CDR3 runs 14 residues from the cysteine to the phenylalanine. The DNA shown is the 42-base CDR3, in frame from base 1. Between the V and J ends, shortened by 3 bases and 2 bases respectively, the junction contains 7 bases.

The V and J genes are TRBV25-1 and TRBJ2-2; too little of a D gene remains to name it. The TCR was taken from a female donor in good health, enrolled as a control in a pregnancy study. The material was peripheral blood, obtained in the third trimester of pregnancy. The CDR3 in this case is CASSDRPNTGELFF. The nucleotides read TGTGCCAGCAGTGACAGGCCTAACACCGGGGAGCTGTTTTTT.